This entry features one T cell receptor beta chain sequence. The data belong to a study of OX40 agonist ivuxolimab in advanced cancers. Study-level background: Enrolled patients in dose escalation had cancers that were hepatocellular carcinoma, melanoma, renal cell or head and neck cancer. Eligibility rules accepted prior anti-PD-1, anti-PD-L1 or anti-CTLA-4 therapy, and over 30% had some. Three patients had partial responses: one hepatocellular carcinoma, two cutaneous melanoma.

The length of the CDR3 is 15 residues. Germline CDR1 and CDR2: MNHEY and SMNVEV (reference sequence). V lost 4 bases, J lost 6 bases, and 19 bases lay in between. Method: immunoSEQ multiplex PCR; TCRdb's copy keeps in-frame clones and lacks some. The table has around 40,000 clones, more than 75% seen once. This material consisted of CD4+ or CD8+ T cells sorted from blood, taken in a trial of the OX40 agonist ivuxolimab. This receptor was obtained from an adult with an advanced solid tumor such as melanoma, head and neck, liver or kidney cancer. The V and J genes are TRBV27 and TRBJ2-7; a weak D match, TRBD2 (6 bases). Here the CDR3 reads CASSSRTTSPSEQYF. CDR3 bases: TGTGCCAGCAGTTCTAGGACTACCTCCCCGTCCGAGCAGTACTTC.